This section outlines one TCR beta chain sequence together with its context. Its antigen is currently not known. Base qualities are not at hand, and no much larger clone is one base apart. The method was 5' RACE. The instrument given in TCRdb is Illumina HiSeq 2500. A second PCR of about 6 to 11 cycles was run with a J-beta primer mix and a sample-barcoded 5' primer. A unique molecular identifier was introduced onto each TCR beta cDNA molecule by a template-switch 5' adaptor carrying 12 random nucleotides. Each sample yielded at least 3 million CDR3-containing paired-end reads. First-strand cDNA synthesis was performed from all RNA using the Mint cDNA synthesis kit, with priming by a TRBC-specific oligonucleotide. After uracil-DNA glycosylase treatment, a first 18-cycle PCR used universal primers M1SS and BC2_uni_R on all cDNA. The paper's data handling went like this. Each sample was normalized by randomly selecting 1 million high-quality reads, each carrying a distinct molecular identifier. Instead of being binned into consensus sequences, reads that shared molecular identifiers were thrown out. MiTCR, run with a Q25 quality threshold and the strictest error-elimination algorithm, handled CDR3 identification, clonotype clustering and error correction. A nonparametric unseen species model with Euler transformation was used to estimate a lower bound on total TCR beta diversity. Using fastp trimming at Q25 and MiXCR clonotype assembly, TCRdb reanalyzed the public sequencing data and kept in-frame beta chains. CDR3 protein sequences are deduplicated, and each keeps its most common genes and DNA. V and J calls and clone size were set by TCRdb, not the authors. The sample has about 1.5 million distinct CDR3 sequences on record, approximately 43% of them singletons. Together, the top ten hold roughly 3.7% of the sample.

These data come from a study of blood T cells in healthy people across ages (dated by TCRdb to between 2014 and 2016). Describing the broader study: In model experiments, template switching captured roughly one uniquely barcoded TCR beta cDNA molecule for every two T cells. To track age-related changes in TCR beta repertoire diversity, the study relied on deep sequencing normalized with unique cDNA molecular identifiers. The donors were split into four age groups: young (average 16 years), middle-aged (over 35), aged (62) and long-lived (roughly 77). To avoid experimental bias, donors of different ages were spread randomly across the sequencing lanes. The study analyzed two additional independent replicas of 1 million unique cDNA reads from the same blood draw for two donors, one aged 18 to 30 and one aged 80 or older.

Donors were a few dozen systemically healthy Caucasian individuals from Russia aged roughly 6 to 95 years. Each donor gave roughly 9 milliliters of peripheral blood, drawn into EDTA-treated Vacutainer tubes. Ficoll-Paque density-gradient centrifugation was used to isolate PBMCs, with at least 6.5 million obtained per sample. Trizol reagent was used to extract total RNA from the PBMCs, yielding at least 5.5 micrograms per sample. The percentages of naive CD45RAhigh/CD27high T cells were determined by flow cytometry on a PBMC aliquot from every donor. Paper-wide results and their limitations: Estimates of total diversity based on one million sequenced T cells were considered lower bounds and underestimates. Bulk unsorted PBMC profiling prevented conclusive comparison of naive and antigen-experienced compartments. Observed TCR beta diversity correlated strongly with the percentage of naive T cells measured by flow cytometry. Observed TCR beta diversity per million T cells fell roughly linearly with age, and a significant reduction was already apparent by age roughly 40. Because donor CMV infection status was unknown, age-related changes in expanded clonotypes were potentially confounded. Compared with the aged group, more naive CD4+ T cells, fewer expanded clones and increased TCR diversity were shown by the long-lived group, suggesting age selection.

CDR1 and CDR2 were assigned from the germline V gene as MGHRA and YSYEKL. Including cysteine and phenylalanine, the CDR3 has 16 amino acids. The kept DNA is CDR3 alone, 48 bases in frame from the first base. V and J are truncated by 3 bases and 4 bases respectively, leaving an intervening sequence of 16 bases. The chain employs TRBV4-1 and TRBJ2-1; TRBD1 might be the D gene, on 6 matching bases. This receptor was taken from a woman aged 18-30 years in good health. Sequences were obtained from blood. Here the CDR3 is given as CASSQRYMGAYNEQFF. The DNA sequence is given as TGCGCCAGCAGCCAGAGATACATGGGGGCATACAATGAGCAGTTCTTC.